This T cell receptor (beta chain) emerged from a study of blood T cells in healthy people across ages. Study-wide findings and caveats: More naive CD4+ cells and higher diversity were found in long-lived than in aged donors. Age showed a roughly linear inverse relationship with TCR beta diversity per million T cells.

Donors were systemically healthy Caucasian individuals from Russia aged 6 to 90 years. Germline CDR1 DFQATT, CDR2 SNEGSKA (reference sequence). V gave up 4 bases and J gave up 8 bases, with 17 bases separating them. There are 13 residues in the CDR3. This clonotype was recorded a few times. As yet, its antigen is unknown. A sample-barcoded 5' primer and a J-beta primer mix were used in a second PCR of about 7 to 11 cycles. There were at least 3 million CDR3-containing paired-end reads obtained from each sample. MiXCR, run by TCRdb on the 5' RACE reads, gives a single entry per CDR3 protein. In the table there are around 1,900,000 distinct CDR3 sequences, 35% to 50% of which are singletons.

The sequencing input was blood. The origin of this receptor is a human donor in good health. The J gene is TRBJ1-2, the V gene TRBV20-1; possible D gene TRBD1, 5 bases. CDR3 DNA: TGCAGTGCTACGACGACAGCCATCGAAGGCTACACCTTC. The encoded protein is CSATTTAIEGYTF.